Listed here are 23 T cell receptor beta chains from one sample, sequenced in a study of T cells in Graves' hyperthyroidism and ophthalmopathy. Amplification of TCR beta CDR3 regions used RNA as the template. First-round RT-PCR with HTBI primers amplified the TCR CDR3 region. TCRdb reanalysed the multiplex PCR reads using MiXCR and keeps one entry per CDR3 protein. The sample carries roughly 600,000 distinct CDR3 sequences, more than 14% recorded once. The source material was blood. All receptors come from a woman aged 50 to 60 with Graves' ophthalmopathy.

At least ten counts were recorded for this clonotype. The V call is TRBV3-1, the J call TRBJ2-2, with 7 positions matching TRBD2. The CDR3 length is 15 residues. The germline V gene encodes CDR1 LGHDT and CDR2 YNNKEL (reference sequence). Unmatched junction bases numbered 8, after V lost 3 bases and J lost 7 bases. The CDR3 loop is CASSQRLAFDGELFF. The CDR3 DNA reads TGTGCCAGCAGCCAGAGACTAGCCTTTGACGGGGAGCTGTTTTTT.

Ten or more counts support this clonotype. This chain joins TRBV28 and TRBJ1-2, with D hard to call. CDR1 and CDR2 (germline): MDHEN, SYDVKM. The CDR3 spans 13 residues. The germline V and J ends were trimmed by 10 bases and 2 bases, with 14 bases remaining between them. CDR3 nucleotide sequence: TGTGCCACCAATGACGGGTTAAACTATGGCTACACCTTC. It is translated as CATNDGLNYGYTF.

This clonotype was counted ten times or more. The chain joins TRBV28 to TRBJ1-1; D not resolved. Germline CDR1 reads MDHEN; CDR2 reads SYDVKM. The CDR3 length is 12 residues. V lost 7 bases to trimming and J lost 0 bases, with 6 bases between them. This CDR3 reads CASTTVNTEAFF. DNA of the CDR3: TGTGCCAGCACAACAGTGAACACTGAAGCTTTCTTT.

This chain links TRBV5-1 with TRBJ2-7; 10 positions match TRBD2. V lost 4 bases and J lost 0; bases outside the gene matches: 10. CDR1 is SGHRS and CDR2 is YFSETQ in the germline V gene. The CDR3 is 17 amino acids. The CDR3 DNA reads as TGCGCCAGCAGCCATACTAGCGGGACCACGATCTCCTACGAGCAGTACTTC. It codes for CASSHTSGTTISYEQYF.

CDR3 loop: CASSLVPGTVLAKNIQYF. The CDR3 coding sequence is TGTGCCAGCAGCTTAGTCCCGGGGACAGTCCTAGCCAAAAACATTCAGTACTTC. This rearrangement joins TRBV7-8 to TRBJ2-4; the match to TRBD1 covers 7 bases. J lost 0 bases, V lost 1 base, and 9 bases had no gene match. The CDR3 extends over 18 amino acids. Germline CDR1 and CDR2: SGHVS and FQNEAQ.

This clonotype was recorded at least ten times. V gene TRBV28 combines with J gene TRBJ2-5, with D unclear. Trimming stripped 1 base from V and 4 bases from J, with 16 bases between. Germline V CDR1 and CDR2: MDHEN, SYDVKM. The CDR3 length is 16 residues. The CDR3: CASSLSGQVAAETQYF. CDR3 coding DNA: TGTGCCAGCAGTTTATCCGGTCAGGTGGCGGCAGAGACCCAGTACTTC.

The genes are TRBV5-6 and TRBJ1-1; weak D call: TRBD1 (5 bases). CDR1 and CDR2 from the germline V gene are SGHDT and YYEEEE. The length of the CDR3 is 14 residues. The V end lost 2 bases, the J end lost 3 bases, and 11 bases lay between the germline ends. The CDR3 DNA reads as TGTGCCAGCAGCTTAGGCAGGGTGCACACTGAAGCTTTCTTT. It codes for CASSLGRVHTEAFF. The full variable domain, completed using reference TRBV5-6 and TRBJ1-1, is DAGVTQSPTHLIKTRGQQVTLRCSPKSGHDTVSWYQQALGQGPQFIFQYYEEEERQRGNFPDRFSGHQFPNYSSELNVNALLLGDSALYLCASSLGRVHTEAFFGQGTRLTVV.

The rearrangement joins TRBV20-1 to TRBJ2-1; D is perhaps TRBD2 (6 bases). CDR3 size: 16 residues. Germline V gene data show CDR1 as DFQATT and CDR2 as SNEGSKA (reference sequence). V was pared by 5 bases and J by 5 bases, with 22 bases between. For the CDR3, the DNA is TGCAGTGCTCCCCGAATAAGCGGGCGGGCAGACAATGAGCAGTTCTTC. Encoded protein: CSAPRISGRADNEQFF.

This sequence joins TRBV3-1 and TRBJ2-7, with D tentatively TRBD2 (6 bases). This CDR3 spans 16 amino acids. Germline CDR1 reads LGHDT; CDR2 reads YNNKEL (reference sequence). The V end was cut by 3 bases, the J end by 0 bases, with 15 bases between. The chain's CDR3 is CASSHNLAYPSYEQYF. Here the CDR3 DNA reads TGTGCCAGCAGCCATAACCTAGCGTACCCCTCCTACGAGCAGTACTTC.

This clonotype has a count of ten or more. The V gene is TRBV10-3, the J gene TRBJ2-1, with D hard to call. Per germline, CDR1 ENHRY and CDR2 SYGVKD. With 0 bases removed from V and 5 bases from J, the gap between germline ends came to 8 bases. The CDR3 length is 14 residues. The CDR3 bases are TGTGCCATCAGTGAGTCGCACTCAAACAATGAGCAGTTCTTC. The encoded protein is CAISESHSNNEQFF.

The J gene is TRBJ2-5, the V gene TRBV7-9; a weak D match, TRBD1 (5 bases). Between the trimmed V and J ends, which lost 5 bases and 5 bases, there was a span of 12 bases. This CDR3 spans 13 amino acids. Germline loops: CDR1 SEHNR, CDR2 FQNEAQ (reference sequence). The chain's CDR3 is CASSVDIGETQYF. The CDR3 nucleotides read TGTGCCAGCAGCGTGGACATAGGGGAGACCCAGTACTTC.

The CDR3 DNA follows: TGTGCCAGCAGCCCGGGACGCCTCTATGGCTACACCTTC. It encodes CASSPGRLYGYTF. The rearrangement links TRBV9 to TRBJ1-2; tentative D call: TRBD1 (5 bases). Deletions cut 4 bases from V and 4 bases from J, with 11 bases between. This CDR3 is built from 13 residues. Germline CDR1 and CDR2: SGDLS and YYNGEE.

As for this clonotype: The missing conserved phenylalanine or tryptophan at the end of this CDR3 makes a read error likely. The chain has TRBV28 and TRBJ1-1; the D gene is possibly TRBD1 (5 bases). Germline V gene lookup returns CDR1 MDHEN and CDR2 SYDVKM. The V end lost 7 bases, the J end lost 3 bases, and 9 bases lay between the germline ends. This CDR3 has 12 residues. CDR3 sequence (DNA): TGTGCCAGCAAACAGACAGACACTGAAGCTTTCTCT. Encoded protein: CASKQTDTEAFS.

The rearrangement joins TRBV15 to TRBJ2-3; possible D gene TRBD1, 6 bases. The CDR3 runs 15 residues. From germline, CDR1 is LNHNV and CDR2 YYDKDF (reference sequence). V lost 1 base to trimming and J lost 3 bases, with 11 bases between them. As DNA, the CDR3 is TGTGCCACCAGCAGAGGTCGAACAGGGACAGATACGCAGTATTTT. It translates to CATSRGRTGTDTQYF.

Concerning this clonotype itself: This may arise from a read error, as a much more abundant clone is one base away. The chain carries TRBV6-2 or TRBV6-3 and TRBJ2-7, with a tentative D call TRBD1 (5 bases). The V gene's germline CDR1 is MNHEY and CDR2 SVGEGT. This CDR3 has 16 amino acids. The CDR3 DNA sequence: TGTGCCAGCAGTTACTACTGGCAGGGATCCTCCTACGAGCGGTACTTC. It encodes CASSYYWQGSSYERYF.

This clonotype was detected ten times or more. The V call is TRBV6-5, the J call TRBJ1-4; D may be TRBD1 (6 bases). Germline CDR1 and CDR2: MNHEY and SVGAGI. V gave up 2 bases and J gave up 4 bases, with 14 bases separating them. This CDR3 is built from 16 residues. CDR3 bases: TGTGCCAGCAGTTACGGGACACCGAAAAGTAATGAAAAACTGTTTTTT. It translates to CASSYGTPKSNEKLFF.

The rearrangement uses TRBV11-2 and TRBJ2-7; perhaps D is TRBD1 or TRBD2 (6 bases each). The V end was cut by 4 bases, the J end by 5 bases, with 15 bases between. There are 14 residues in the CDR3. Germline values: CDR1 SGHAT, CDR2 FQNNGV. In DNA, the CDR3 is TGTGCCAGCAGCTATCCCCCGGGGGCCGACGAGCAGTACTTC. Amino acid sequence: CASSYPPGADEQYF.

The rearrangement links TRBV7-9 to TRBJ2-6; D is possibly TRBD1 (6 bases). The CDR3 is made up of 16 amino acids. V was trimmed by 4 bases and J by 0 bases, leaving 10 bases between them. In germline, CDR1 is SEHNR, CDR2 FQNEAQ (reference sequence). CDR3 amino acids: CASSSGELSGANVLTF. DNA for the CDR3: TGTGCCAGCAGCTCAGGGGAGCTCTCTGGGGCCAACGTCCTGACTTTC.

This clonotype was detected ten times or more. The chain is built from TRBV28 and TRBJ2-3; 8 nucleotides line up with TRBD2. Germline V gives CDR1 MDHEN, CDR2 SYDVKM. The CDR3 spans 17 residues. V was pared by 6 bases and J by 0 bases, with 11 bases of the junction left unmatched. This CDR3 is CASRQEREYGSTDTQYF. The CDR3 DNA reads TGTGCCAGCAGACAGGAGCGGGAGTATGGCAGCACAGATACGCAGTATTTT.

At least ten counts were recorded for this clonotype. The chain employs TRBV4-3 and TRBJ2-7, with D perhaps given as TRBD1 or TRBD2 (5 bases each). The V gene lost 3 bases and the J gene lost 2 bases, with 11 bases spanning the gap. The CDR3 length is 14 residues. Germline V gene lookup returns CDR1 LGHNA and CDR2 YSLEER. Here the CDR3 reads CASSQELGAYEQYF. In DNA, the CDR3 is TGCGCCAGCAGCCAGGAGTTGGGGGCCTACGAGCAGTACTTC.

Comment on this clonotype: A much larger clone lies one base from this, so it may be a read error. The chain couples TRBV28 to TRBJ1-1; a weak D match, TRBD1 (6 bases). Germline V gene data show CDR1 as MDHEN and CDR2 as SYDVKM. Trimming removed 3 bases at V and 1 base at J, with 12 bases between. This CDR3 has 15 residues. In nucleotides, the CDR3 is TGTGCCAGCAGTTTCAGGACAGACACGAACACTGAAGCTTTCTTT. Protein sequence: CASSFRTDTNTEAFF.

In this sample, this clonotype turned up a few times. The rearrangement uses TRBV28 and TRBJ1-6, with unresolved D. V gave up 7 bases and J gave up 0 bases, with 7 bases separating them. This CDR3 has 14 amino acids. Looked up from germline, CDR1 is MDHEN and CDR2 is SYDVKM. This CDR3 is CASIESSYNSPLHF. For the CDR3, the DNA is TGTGCCAGCATCGAAAGCTCCTATAATTCACCCCTCCACTTT.

This clonotype was counted at least ten times. V gene TRBV5-1 combines with J gene TRBJ2-7; D call uncertain. The CDR3 is 15 amino acids. V gave up 5 bases and J gave up 5 bases, with 20 bases separating them. Per germline, CDR1 SGHRS and CDR2 YFSETQ. The CDR3 protein is CASSSDRVLIDEQYF. In DNA form, the CDR3 reads TGCGCCAGCAGTTCCGATAGGGTGTTGATCGACGAGCAGTACTTC.